This T cell receptor (beta chain) appears in the sequencing data of a study of T-cell memory formation after mild COVID-19. Study findings and constraints: While clones contracting from day 15 to 85 were balanced between CD4 and CD8, later expanders leaned CD4+.

Sample barcodes and UMIs were carried by the TCR alpha and TCR beta cDNA libraries that 5'RACE generated with constant-segment primers. TCRdb independently ran MiXCR on the 5' RACE reads; one entry per CDR3 protein. The sample carries fewer than 50,000 distinct CDR3 sequences, around 7% recorded once. CDR1 and CDR2 from the germline V gene are KGHSH and LQKENI. With 3 bases removed from V and 8 bases from J, the gap between germline ends came to 16 bases. The CDR3 has 14 residues. This clonotype was seen repeatedly, ten times or more. Its antigen is as yet unknown. The sample comprised PBMCs or a T cell subset sorted from them (not recorded which). This sequence joins TRBV18 and TRBJ1-2, with D unclear. This TCR derives from a young man who had mild COVID-19 (a few samples of this study predate the infection). Cell type and time point are not known. The CDR3 bases are TGTGCCAGCTCACCCGGAAGAGGGATGGAAGGCTACACCTTC. Amino acids: CASSPGRGMEGYTF.